These 30 T cell receptor beta chains came from one sample sequenced in a study of TIL therapy for anti-PD-1-resistant metastatic lung cancer. The sample's time point: pre-treatment sample, taken before nivolumab and TIL therapy. Tumor tissue came from excised metastases, mostly pleural nodules or supraclavicular lymph nodes. This was the immunoSEQ v3 assay. Only in-frame clones appear in the TCRdb table, and some are missing; sequencing was by immunoSEQ multiplex PCR. The table has 95,000 or so clones, roughly 65% seen once. Sequencing was performed on tumor tissue, taken at baseline. These receptors were taken from a person between 25 and 79 years old with non-small cell lung cancer.

The CDR3 spells CASRQGASYEQYF. CDR3 bases: TGTGCCAGTCGCCAGGGCGCCTCCTACGAGCAGTACTTC. The chain has TRBV19 and TRBJ2-7; tentative D call: TRBD1 (5 bases). V was clipped by 8 bases and J by 0 bases, with 11 bases between them. The CDR3 runs to 13 residues. The germline V gene has CDR1 LNHDA and CDR2 SQIVND (reference sequence).

Many counts were recorded for this clone. CDR3 nucleotides: TGTGCCAGCGGTACCCGGATCGGACAGGGATCAGATACGCAGTATTTT. Amino acids: CASGTRIGQGSDTQYF. This chain joins TRBV7-2 and TRBJ2-3; 8 nucleotides align to TRBD1. V trimming: 8 bases; J trimming: 4 bases; junction bases outside the gene matches: 14. The CDR3 length is 16 residues. Germline V gene data show CDR1 as SGHTA and CDR2 as FQGNSA.

This chain connects TRBV7-3 to TRBJ2-3; D perhaps matches TRBD1 (5 bases). The V gene's germline CDR1 is SGHTA and CDR2 FQGTGA. The ends were cut back, 1 base at V and 5 bases at J, with 10 bases in the middle. CDR3 length: 14 amino acids. CDR3: CASSLSPGQDTQYF. In nucleotides, the CDR3 is TGTGCCAGCAGCTTAAGTCCAGGGCAAGATACGCAGTATTTT.

The genes are TRBV28 and TRBJ2-1; either TRBD1 or TRBD2 may supply D (5 bases each). Per the germline V gene, CDR1 is MDHEN and CDR2 is SYDVKM. CDR3 length: 13 amino acids. CDR3 in DNA: TGTGCAGGCCGGGGCAGCCTGAGCCATGAGCAGTTCTTC. Translation: CAGRGSLSHEQFF.

The chain carries TRBV7-2 and TRBJ1-2, with a tentative D call TRBD1 (5 bases). Germline values: CDR1 SGHTA, CDR2 FQGNSA. V was clipped by 1 base and J by 8 bases, with 11 bases between them. This CDR3 is 13 amino acids long. CDR3 loop: CASSLGGRLGYTF. Written as DNA, the CDR3 is TGTGCCAGCAGCTTAGGGGGCCGTTTAGGCTACACCTTC.

The chain has TRBV9 and TRBJ2-1; 11 nucleotides align to TRBD2. This CDR3 region has 15 residues. Germline CDR1 and CDR2: SGDLS and YYNGEE. J lost 8 bases, V lost 4 bases, and 8 bases had no gene match. Here the CDR3 DNA reads TGTGCCAGCAGCCTAACTAGCGGGAGATTCTATGAGCAGTTCTTC. As protein: CASSLTSGRFYEQFF.

This clone was seen only a few times. The chain recombines TRBV7-8 with TRBJ1-2; a weak D match, TRBD1 (5 bases). Germline V gene sequence: CDR1 SGHVS, CDR2 FQNEAQ. The CDR3 is 15 amino acids. Trimming stripped 1 base from V and 4 bases from J, with 13 bases between. CDR3 loop: CASSLVRDRFYGYTF. The CDR3 DNA sequence: TGTGCCAGCAGCTTAGTCCGGGACCGCTTCTATGGCTACACCTTC.

This rearrangement joins TRBV6-6 to TRBJ2-1; 9 positions match TRBD2. The CDR3 is 16 amino acids. Losses at the gene ends were 4 bases for V and 5 bases for J; bases not matched to a gene: 9. Germline assignment: CDR1 MNHNY and CDR2 SVGAGI (reference sequence). CDR3: CASSSLGLASHNEQFF. The CDR3 coding sequence is TGTGCCAGCAGTTCCCTCGGACTAGCGAGCCACAATGAGCAGTTCTTC.

This chain joins TRBV9 and TRBJ1-2; D might be TRBD1 (6 bases). This CDR3 is 14 amino acids long. Germline CDR1 and CDR2: SGDLS and YYNGEE. V lost 4 bases and J lost 8, with 18 bases in between. CDR3 loop: CASSYRGGPTGYTF. The CDR3 DNA reads TGTGCCAGCAGCTATAGAGGGGGGCCGACCGGCTACACCTTC.

The V gene is TRBV19, the J gene TRBJ1-1; 8 bases are shared with TRBD1. V gave up 10 bases and J gave up 3 bases; unmatched junction bases: 10. CDR1 and CDR2 (germline): LNHDA, SQIVND (reference sequence). The CDR3 runs to 14 residues. The CDR3 DNA reads TGTGCCACTGACAGGGGACCGACTTACACTGAAGCTTTCTTT. Encoded protein: CATDRGPTYTEAFF.

The chain uses TRBV30 and TRBJ1-2; the D is unclear. CDR1 and CDR2 from the germline V gene are GTSNPN and SVGIG (reference sequence). The CDR3 length is 13 residues. Trimming took off 0 bases at V and 4 bases at J, with 9 bases between the two ends. The CDR3 here is CAWSVPESYGYTF. In DNA, the CDR3 is TGTGCCTGGAGTGTACCCGAATCCTATGGCTACACCTTC.

The V call is TRBV4-1, the J call TRBJ1-5; 10 bases are a match to TRBD1. The CDR3 runs to 17 residues. Germline loops: CDR1 MGHRA, CDR2 YSYEKL. After removal of 4 bases from V and 4 bases from J, the junction contained 10 bases not matched to a gene. The CDR3 loop reads CASSRYPGQGENQPQHF. CDR3 coding DNA: TGCGCCAGCAGCCGATACCCCGGACAGGGGGAAAATCAGCCCCAGCATTTT.

The J gene is TRBJ2-1, the V gene TRBV27, with D possibly called TRBD1 or TRBD2 (5 bases each). Germline assignment: CDR1 MNHEY and CDR2 SMNVEV (reference sequence). V was trimmed by 4 bases and J by 1 base, leaving 8 bases between them. The CDR3 runs 14 residues. The CDR3 loop is CASSWDGSYNEQFF. DNA of the CDR3: TGTGCCAGCAGTTGGGACGGGTCCTACAATGAGCAGTTCTTC.

This clone has more than one count but fewer than ten. The chain couples TRBV7-9 to TRBJ1-4, with D possibly TRBD1 on 5 matching bases. Germline CDR1 reads SEHNR; CDR2 reads FQNEAQ (reference sequence). This CDR3 has 15 residues. The V end was cut by 4 bases, the J end by 4 bases, with 13 bases between. For the CDR3, the DNA is TGTGCCAGCAGCTCCCAGTGGGACCTTAATGAAAAACTGTTTTTT. It is translated as CASSSQWDLNEKLFF.

V and J are TRBV20-1 and TRBJ1-2; unclear D gene. Trimming pared 3 bases from V and 6 bases from J, leaving 8 bases between. Germline CDR1 DFQATT, CDR2 SNEGSKA (reference sequence). This CDR3 has 11 amino acids. This CDR3 reads CSASMADGYTF. The CDR3 DNA follows: TGCAGTGCTAGTATGGCAGATGGCTACACCTTC.

The chain combines TRBV7-8 with TRBJ2-7; perhaps TRBD2 as D (6 bases). Trimming shortened V by 0 bases and J by 5 bases, and 11 bases separated the two germline ends. CDR3 length: 14 residues. Germline V CDR1 and CDR2: SGHVS, FQNEAQ. The CDR3: CASSLAGSVDEQYF. The DNA for the CDR3 is TGTGCCAGCAGCTTAGCCGGGAGTGTTGACGAGCAGTACTTC.

Details on this clone: Other DNA variants within this sample encode the same CDR3. The chain carries TRBV9 and TRBJ2-2; 9 nucleotides line up with TRBD2. Germline trimming cut 0 bases from V and 4 bases from J; bases unmatched to any gene: 7. This CDR3 is 17 amino acids long. Germline CDR1 reads SGDLS; CDR2 reads YYNGEE. The CDR3: CASSVGGAGGGTGELFF. The CDR3, as DNA: TGTGCCAGCAGCGTAGGGGGAGCGGGGGGTGGCACCGGGGAGCTGTTTTTT.

This chain links TRBV18 with TRBJ2-7; 9 nucleotides match TRBD2. The CDR3 covers 16 residues. V was pared by 3 bases and J by 7 bases, with 13 bases of the junction left unmatched. Germline loops: CDR1 KGHSH, CDR2 LQKENI. The CDR3 is CASSPQGSSGIVEQYF. CDR3 in DNA: TGTGCCAGCTCACCCCAGGGTTCTAGCGGGATAGTAGAGCAGTACTTC.

The rearrangement joins TRBV7-9 to TRBJ1-3; D is perhaps TRBD1 (5 bases). The length of the CDR3 is 17 residues. Germline CDR1 and CDR2: SEHNR and FQNEAQ (reference sequence). V dropped 3 bases and J dropped 0 bases, with 15 bases sitting between them. The CDR3 coding sequence is TGTGCCAGCAGCTTCCTCCGGGGCAAATCCTCTGGAAACACCATATATTTT. Translated, it gives CASSFLRGKSSGNTIYF.

J is TRBJ2-1 and V is TRBV6-5; D is perhaps TRBD1 or TRBD2 (5 bases each). V was shortened by 4 bases and J by 4 bases, with 11 bases between the two germline ends. CDR3 length equals 14 residues. Germline-derived CDR1 and CDR2 are MNHEY and SVGAGI. The CDR3 reads CASSLGRQYNEQFF. CDR3 nucleotides: TGTGCCAGCAGTTTGGGACGACAGTACAATGAGCAGTTCTTC.

The rearrangement links TRBV10-3 to TRBJ2-7; D unclear. The germline V gene has CDR1 ENHRY and CDR2 SYGVKD. V lost 1 base and J 6 bases, leaving 7 bases between the germline ends. This CDR3 is 12 amino acids long. The CDR3 reads CAISEYSSEQYF. The CDR3 DNA sequence: TGTGCCATCAGTGAGTACTCGAGCGAGCAGTACTTC.

The rearrangement links TRBV30 to TRBJ1-4; D uncertain. Looked up from germline, CDR1 is GTSNPN and CDR2 is SVGIG (reference sequence). Between the trimmed V and J ends, which lost 1 base and 7 bases, there was a span of 13 bases. CDR3 length: 14 amino acids. This chain's CDR3 is CAWSAGSQFEKLFF. In DNA form, the CDR3 reads TGTGCCTGGAGTGCGGGATCCCAATTTGAAAAACTGTTTTTT.

V gene TRBV4-3 combines with J gene TRBJ1-3; D remains unclear. The germline V gene has CDR1 LGHNA and CDR2 YSLEER. With 1 base removed from V and 2 bases from J, the gap between germline ends came to 9 bases. The length of the CDR3 is 15 residues. The CDR3 region has the DNA TGCGCCAGCAGCCAAGCAAAAGTCCCTGGAAACACCATATATTTT. This translates into CASSQAKVPGNTIYF.

The gene calls are TRBV5-1 and TRBJ1-2; TRBD1 matches 8 bases. V lost 0 bases, J lost 2 bases, and 9 bases stayed unmatched. The CDR3 covers 17 residues. CDR1 and CDR2 from the germline V gene are SGHRS and YFSETQ. The CDR3 here is CASSLGLKDRGNYGYTF. For the CDR3, the DNA is TGCGCCAGCAGCTTGGGTCTCAAAGACAGGGGAAACTATGGCTACACCTTC.

This chain uses TRBV7-9 with TRBJ2-7, with D possibly matching TRBD1 (5 bases). The V end was cut by 5 bases, the J end by 1 base, with 12 bases between. This CDR3 spans 14 amino acids. Germline CDR1 and CDR2: SEHNR and FQNEAQ (reference sequence). The CDR3 DNA is TGTGCCAGCAGCGCCCCGACAGTTTCCTACGAGCAGTACTTC. It yields the protein CASSAPTVSYEQYF.

This CDR3 reads CASSLDRGGYNEQFF. The DNA of the CDR3 is TGTGCCAGCAGCTTGGACAGGGGGGGATACAATGAGCAGTTCTTC. The chain employs TRBV4-2 and TRBJ2-1, with 10 bases fitting TRBD1. This CDR3 is 15 amino acids long. V shed 5 bases and J 4 bases; nucleotides not matched to a gene: 5. In germline, CDR1 is LGHNA, CDR2 YNFKEQ.

This clone was detected only a few times. J is TRBJ1-3 and V is TRBV28; D not resolved. The V end was cut by 5 bases, the J end by 3 bases, with 11 bases between. This CDR3 has 14 amino acids. Germline V CDR1 and CDR2: MDHEN, SYDVKM. Written as DNA, the CDR3 is TGTGCCAGCAGTCGAAGCGTCTATGGAAACACCATATATTTT. Protein product: CASSRSVYGNTIYF.

V and J are TRBV7-9 and TRBJ2-3; the match to TRBD1 covers 9 bases. V lost 5 bases, J lost 3 bases, and 6 bases stayed unmatched. The CDR3 extends over 15 amino acids. Looked up from germline, CDR1 is SEHNR and CDR2 is FQNEAQ (reference sequence). The CDR3 DNA reads TGTGCCAGCAGCCCTGGGACAGGGAGAACAGATACGCAGTATTTT. It is translated as CASSPGTGRTDTQYF.

This sequence joins TRBV27 and TRBJ1-1; D gene ambiguous. Looked up from germline, CDR1 is MNHEY and CDR2 is SMNVEV (reference sequence). V shed 5 bases and J shed 8 bases, with 21 bases lying between them. This CDR3 spans 15 amino acids. The CDR3 DNA reads TGTGCCAGCAGTCGGGGTCCGGAAATTCAGACCGAAGCTTTCTTT. Translation gives CASSRGPEIQTEAFF.

The chain couples TRBV28 to TRBJ2-2, with D maybe TRBD1 (5 bases). The V and J ends lost 10 bases and 2 bases respectively, with 17 bases between them. CDR3 size: 15 residues. Germline loops: CDR1 MDHEN, CDR2 SYDVKM. The CDR3 loop is CATPKPRENTGELFF. DNA for the CDR3: TGTGCCACCCCCAAACCCAGGGAAAACACCGGGGAGCTGTTTTTT.